One and the same sample provided the 3 T cell receptor beta chains below, sequenced in a study of cytomegalovirus exposure and HLA in healthy donors. The PCR contained 60 Vbeta and 13 Jbeta primers. Using immunoSEQ multiplex PCR, the repertoire was profiled, and TCRdb retains in-frame clones only, with some absent. The sample comprises more than 200,000 clones, approximately 80% of which are singletons, and 1.2% to 1.5% rests with the top ten. The sample was PBMCs. These receptors came from a girl aged 5-17 years in good health and CMV-seronegative.

The CDR3 DNA is TGTGCCAGCAGCCAAAACGAGGGAGGAGAGACCCAGTACTTC. It translates to CASSQNEGGETQYF. The chain recombines TRBV7-8 with TRBJ2-5, with TRBD2 as a possible D gene (6 bases). There are 14 residues in the CDR3. Germline-derived CDR1 and CDR2 are SGHVS and FQNEAQ. V gave up 5 bases and J gave up 4 bases, with 14 bases separating them.

The chain links TRBV27 to TRBJ2-5, with unresolved D. V shed 5 bases and J shed 3 bases, with 10 bases lying between them. This CDR3 spans 13 amino acids. The germline CDR1 and CDR2 sequences are MNHEY and SMNVEV (reference sequence). CDR3 DNA: TGTGCCAGCAGTCTCTCAGAAGAAGAGACCCAGTACTTC. It yields the protein CASSLSEEETQYF.

J is TRBJ2-1 and V is TRBV30; D is undetermined. Germline V gene sequence: CDR1 GTSNPN, CDR2 SVGIG (reference sequence). The CDR3 is 16 residues long. Trimming shortened V by 1 base and J by 0 bases, and 13 bases separated the two germline ends. The CDR3 protein is CAWSDFGESSYNEQFF. The CDR3 DNA is TGTGCCTGGAGTGATTTCGGTGAGAGCTCCTACAATGAGCAGTTCTTC.